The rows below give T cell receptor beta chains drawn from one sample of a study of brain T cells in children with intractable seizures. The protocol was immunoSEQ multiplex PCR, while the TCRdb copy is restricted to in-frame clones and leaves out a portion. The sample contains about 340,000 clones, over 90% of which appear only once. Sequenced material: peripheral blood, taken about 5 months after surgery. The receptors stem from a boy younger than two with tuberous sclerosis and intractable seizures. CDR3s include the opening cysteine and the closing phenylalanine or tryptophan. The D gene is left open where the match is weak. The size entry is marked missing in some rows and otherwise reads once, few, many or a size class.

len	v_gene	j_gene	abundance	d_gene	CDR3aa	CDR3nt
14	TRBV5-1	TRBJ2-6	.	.	CASTPVSGANVLTF	TGCGCCAGCACCCCCGTCTCTGGGGCCAACGTCCTGACTTTC
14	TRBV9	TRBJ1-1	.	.	CASSPLLGNTEAFF	TGTGCCAGCAGCCCCCTGCTGGGGAACACTGAAGCTTTCTTT
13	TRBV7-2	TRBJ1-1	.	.	CASSFLDSTEAFF	TGTGCCAGCAGCTTCCTCGATTCCACTGAAGCTTTCTTT
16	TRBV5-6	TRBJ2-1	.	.	CASSQGFTGAYNEQFF	TGTGCCAGCAGCCAAGGCTTTACAGGCGCCTACAATGAGCAGTTCTTC
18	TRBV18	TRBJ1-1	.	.	CASSPPYRIKNRYTEAFF	TGTGCCAGCTCACCACCGTACAGGATAAAGAACAGGTACACTGAAGCTTTCTTT
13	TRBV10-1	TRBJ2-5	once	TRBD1	CASSQTGGETQYF	TGCGCCAGCAGTCAGACAGGGGGAGAGACCCAGTACTTC
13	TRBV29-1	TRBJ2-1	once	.	CSGGGGLSNEQFF	TGCAGCGGGGGCGGGGGCCTTTCCAATGAGCAGTTCTTC
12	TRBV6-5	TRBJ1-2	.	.	CASSYSGDGYTF	TGTGCCAGCAGTTACTCGGGGGATGGCTACACCTTC
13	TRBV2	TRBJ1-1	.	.	CASGRDWNTEAFF	TGTGCCAGCGGGCGGGATTGGAACACTGAAGCTTTCTTT
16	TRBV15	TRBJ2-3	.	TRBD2	CATSSLAGGRLDTQYF	TGTGCCACCAGTTCCCTAGCGGGGGGGCGGTTAGATACGCAGTATTTT